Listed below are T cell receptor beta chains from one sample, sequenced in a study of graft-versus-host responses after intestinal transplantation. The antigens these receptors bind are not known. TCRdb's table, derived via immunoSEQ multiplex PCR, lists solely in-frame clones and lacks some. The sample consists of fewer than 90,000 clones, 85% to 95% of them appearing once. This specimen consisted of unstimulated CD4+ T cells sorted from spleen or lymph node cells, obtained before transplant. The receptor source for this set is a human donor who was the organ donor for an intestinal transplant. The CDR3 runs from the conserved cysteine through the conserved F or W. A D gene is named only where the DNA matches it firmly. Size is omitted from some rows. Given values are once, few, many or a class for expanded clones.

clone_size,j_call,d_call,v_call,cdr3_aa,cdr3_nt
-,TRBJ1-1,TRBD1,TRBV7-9,CASSAIGTGTGTEAFF,TGTGCCAGCAGCGCGATCGGGACAGGGACGGGCACTGAAGCTTTCTTT
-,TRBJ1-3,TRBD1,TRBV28,CASSSPRQGYENTIYF,TGTGCCAGCAGTAGCCCACGACAGGGGTATGAAAACACCATATATTTT
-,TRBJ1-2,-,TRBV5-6,CASSWTANYGYTF,TGTGCCAGCAGCTGGACAGCTAACTATGGCTACACCTTC
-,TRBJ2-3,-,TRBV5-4,CASSPPTTDTQYF,TGTGCCAGCAGCCCGCCGACCACAGATACGCAGTATTTT
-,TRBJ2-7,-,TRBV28,CASSFHTETYEQYF,TGTGCCAGCAGTTTTCATACAGAAACCTACGAGCAGTACTTC
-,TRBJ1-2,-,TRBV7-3,CASSLGSGGYTF,TGTGCCAGCAGCTTAGGATCCGGTGGCTACACCTTC
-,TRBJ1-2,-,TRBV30,CAWTRGGGSYTF,TGTGCCTGGACGAGGGGGGGAGGGAGCTACACCTTC
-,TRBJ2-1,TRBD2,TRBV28,CASSFELAGGSEQFF,TGTGCCAGCAGTTTTGAGCTAGCGGGGGGGAGTGAGCAGTTCTTC
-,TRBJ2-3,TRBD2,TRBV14,CASRLAGGLYTQYF,TGTGCCAGCCGACTAGCGGGGGGGCTGTATACGCAGTATTTT
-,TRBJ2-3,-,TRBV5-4,CASSQVVTRGTDTQYF,TGCGCCAGCAGCCAAGTTGTAACCAGAGGCACAGATACGCAGTATTTT
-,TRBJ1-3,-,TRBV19,CASSLIAGNRRSGNTIYF,TGTGCCAGTAGCCTCATCGCAGGAAACAGACGCTCTGGAAACACCATATATTTT
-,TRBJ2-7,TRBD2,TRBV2,CASRATSGGYEQYF,TGTGCCAGCAGGGCTACTAGCGGGGGATACGAGCAGTACTTC
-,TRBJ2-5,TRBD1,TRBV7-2,CASSLRGLAETQYF,TGTGCCAGCAGCCTCAGGGGGCTTGCGGAGACCCAGTACTTC
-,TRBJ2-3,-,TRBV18,CASSPTGHPTDTQYF,TGTGCCAGCTCACCGACAGGACACCCCACAGATACGCAGTATTTT
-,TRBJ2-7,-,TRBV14,CASSQAGQGRTYEQYF,TGTGCCAGCAGCCAAGCAGGGCAGGGACGCACCTACGAGCAGTACTTC
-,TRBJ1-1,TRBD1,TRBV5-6,CASSVMDRENTEAFF,TGTGCCAGCAGCGTAATGGACAGGGAGAACACTGAAGCTTTCTTT
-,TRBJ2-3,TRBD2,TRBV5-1,CASSLPASGGTDTQYF,TGCGCCAGCAGCTTGCCAGCTAGCGGAGGCACAGATACGCAGTATTTT
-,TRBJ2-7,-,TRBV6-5,CASSSPGGYEQYF,TGTGCCAGCTCCTCCCCCGGGGGCTACGAGCAGTACTTC
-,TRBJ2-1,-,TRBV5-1,CASSLASSNEQFF,TGCGCCAGCAGCTTGGCCAGCTCCAATGAGCAGTTCTTC
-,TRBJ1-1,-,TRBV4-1,CASSQGAANTEAFF,TGCGCCAGCAGCCAAGGGGCAGCAAACACTGAAGCTTTCTTT
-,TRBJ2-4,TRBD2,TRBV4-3,CASSHVFASSGGALFKNIQYF,TGCGCCAGCAGCCATGTTTTTGCGAGTAGCGGGGGGGCCCTTTTCAAAAACATTCAGTACTTC
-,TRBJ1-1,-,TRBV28,CASRRSYSSNTEAFF,TGTGCCAGCAGGAGAAGTTACAGTTCGAACACTGAAGCTTTCTTT
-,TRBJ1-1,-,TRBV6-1,CASSPRWEVNTEAFF,TGTGCCAGCAGTCCCCGTTGGGAGGTCAACACTGAAGCTTTCTTT
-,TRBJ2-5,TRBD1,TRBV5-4,CASSRAGTEETQYF,TGTGCCAGCAGCCGCGCCGGGACAGAAGAGACCCAGTACTTC
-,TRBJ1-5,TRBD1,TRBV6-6,CASNSLRQGGNQPQHF,TGTGCCAGCAACTCTCTCCGACAGGGGGGCAATCAGCCCCAGCATTTT
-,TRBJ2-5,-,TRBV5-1,CASGQQETQYF,TGCGCCAGCGGACAGCAAGAGACCCAGTACTTC
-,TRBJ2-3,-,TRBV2,CASGQLSTDTQYF,TGTGCCAGCGGGCAATTAAGCACAGATACGCAGTATTTT
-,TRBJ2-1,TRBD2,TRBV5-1,CASSPPLSGGYNEQFF,TGCGCCAGCAGCCCCCCTCTAAGCGGGGGTTACAATGAGCAGTTCTTC
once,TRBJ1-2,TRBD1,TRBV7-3,CASSSQTGGTNGYTF,TGTGCCAGCAGCTCCCAGACAGGGGGAACTAATGGCTACACCTTC
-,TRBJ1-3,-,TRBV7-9,CASSLVGGLRNTIYF,TGTGCCAGCAGCTTAGTGGGGGGCCTGCGAAACACCATATATTTT
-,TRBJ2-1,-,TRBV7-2,CASSPLGQSEQFF,TGTGCCAGCAGCCCCCTAGGACAAAGTGAGCAGTTCTTC
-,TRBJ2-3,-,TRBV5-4,CASSWGISPDTQYF,TGTGCCAGCAGCTGGGGGATCAGCCCCGATACGCAGTATTTT
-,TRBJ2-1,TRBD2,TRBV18,CASSPPISGGYNEQFF,TGTGCCAGCTCACCACCGATTAGCGGGGGATACAATGAGCAGTTCTTC
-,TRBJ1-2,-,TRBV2,CASSELSRYGYTF,TGTGCCAGCAGTGAATTGTCTAGATATGGCTACACCTTC
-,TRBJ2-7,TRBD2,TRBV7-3,CASSSGGSYEQYF,TGTGCCAGCAGCAGCGGGGGTAGCTACGAGCAGTACTTC
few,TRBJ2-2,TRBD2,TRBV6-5,CASSYGLAGNTGELFF,TGTGCCAGCAGTTACGGACTAGCGGGGAACACCGGGGAGCTGTTTTTT
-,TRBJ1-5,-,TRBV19,CASSSRDTSNQPQHF,TGTGCCAGTAGTTCACGCGACACAAGCAATCAGCCCCAGCATTTT
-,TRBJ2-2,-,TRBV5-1,CASSPGRNTGELFF,TGCGCCAGCAGCCCCGGACGGAACACCGGGGAGCTGTTTTTT
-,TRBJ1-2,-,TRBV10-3,CAISVGRDLYGYTF,TGTGCCATCAGTGTTGGCAGGGACCTCTATGGCTACACCTTC
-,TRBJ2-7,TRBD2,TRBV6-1,CASSRSGPYEQYF,TGTGCCAGCAGTCGTAGCGGGCCCTACGAGCAGTACTTC
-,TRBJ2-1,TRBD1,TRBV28,CASTSVRGPPLF,TGTGCCAGCACCTCAGTGAGGGGGCCGCCCCTCTTC
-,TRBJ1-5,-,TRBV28,CASSSASGRINQPQHF,TGTGCCAGCAGTTCAGCGTCGGGACGGATCAATCAGCCCCAGCATTTT
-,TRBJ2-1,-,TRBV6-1,CASSEADYNEQFF,TGTGCCAGCAGTGAGGCAGACTACAATGAGCAGTTCTTC
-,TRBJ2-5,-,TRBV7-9,CASSSPRQGETQYF,TGTGCCAGCAGTTCCCCCCGGCAGGGGGAGACCCAGTACTTC
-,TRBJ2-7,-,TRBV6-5,CASKDTFSGQYF,TGTGCCAGCAAGGATACTTTCTCTGGGCAGTACTTC
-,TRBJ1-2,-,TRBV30,CAWSVSLSGYTF,TGTGCCTGGAGTGTTAGTCTAAGTGGCTACACCTTC
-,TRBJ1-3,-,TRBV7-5,CARSLSDRSSGNTIYF,TGTGCCAGAAGCTTATCCGACAGGAGCTCTGGAAACACCATATATTTT